The clone carrying this T cell receptor beta chain was seen a few times. An end of the junction differs from the germline gene, which may be a read error. The diagnostic workup employed clinical symptoms, serum thyroxine, TRAb, thyroid ultrasound and orbital computed tomography. Beta-chain TCR CDR3 regions were amplified from RNA transcripts. HTBI primers were used in a first-round RT-PCR, which preceded a second-round multiplex PCR. MiXCR was run by TCRdb on the multiplex PCR reads, yielding one entry per CDR3 protein. This table holds roughly 700,000 distinct CDR3 sequences, 35% to 50% found once. Germline CDR1 SGHAT, CDR2 FQNNGV. This CDR3 comprises 12 residues. This sample stems from a study of Graves' ophthalmopathy and Graves' hyperthyroidism.

The source is an adult man with Graves' ophthalmopathy. The chain couples TRBV11-2 to TRBJ2-7; the D is unclear. The sample comprised peripheral blood. CDR3 nucleotides: TGTACCAGCAGCCAAGCTCGATACGAGCAGTACTTC. This gives the protein CTSSQARYEQYF.